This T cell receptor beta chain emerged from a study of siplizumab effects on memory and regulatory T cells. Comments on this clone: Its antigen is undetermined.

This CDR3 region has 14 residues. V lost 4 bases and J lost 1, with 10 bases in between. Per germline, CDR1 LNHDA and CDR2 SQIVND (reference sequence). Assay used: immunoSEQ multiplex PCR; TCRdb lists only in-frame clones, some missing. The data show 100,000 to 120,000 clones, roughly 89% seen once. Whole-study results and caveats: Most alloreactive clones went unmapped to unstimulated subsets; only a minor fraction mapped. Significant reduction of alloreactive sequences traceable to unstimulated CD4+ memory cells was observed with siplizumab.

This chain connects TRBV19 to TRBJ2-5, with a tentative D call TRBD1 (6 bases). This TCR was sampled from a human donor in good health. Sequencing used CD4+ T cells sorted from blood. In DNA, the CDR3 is TGTGCCAGTAGTAGGGGACAATCCCAAGAGACCCAGTACTTC. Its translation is CASSRGQSQETQYF.